The rows below give T cell receptor beta chains drawn from one sample of a study of PD-1 blockade in classical Hodgkin lymphoma. Data came from immunoSEQ multiplex PCR; TCRdb stores just in-frame clones and leaves some out. The sample holds around 40,000 clones, approximately 78% seen once. The sample was peripheral blood mononuclear cells (PBMCs), taken at baseline. These TCRs come from a human donor with classical Hodgkin lymphoma. Both conserved end residues are part of each CDR3. Fields, in order: J gene, D gene, V gene, clone size, CDR3 protein, CDR3 DNA. A D gene is named only where the DNA matches it firmly. Only some rows state a clone size, as once, few, many or a class for expanded clones.

TRBJ2-6 TRBD1 TRBV5-4 . CASSPGQAGANVLTF TGTGCCAGCAGCCCTGGACAGGCTGGGGCCAACGTCCTGACTTTC
TRBJ2-3 TRBD2 TRBV28 . CASSPRTSGGGGDTQYF TGTGCCAGCAGTCCAAGGACTAGCGGGGGAGGTGGGGATACGCAGTATTTT
TRBJ2-2 TRBD2 TRBV7-8 . CASSLKGLARGTGELFF TGTGCCAGCAGCTTAAAAGGACTAGCGAGAGGAACCGGGGAGCTGTTTTTT
TRBJ2-3 TRBD2 TRBV7-2 . CASSQGLVSDTQYF TGTGCCAGCAGCCAGGGACTAGTATCCGATACGCAGTATTTT
TRBJ2-2 TRBD2 TRBV9 . CASSGGTGELFF TGTGCCAGTTCGGGGGGCACCGGGGAGCTGTTTTTT
TRBJ2-5 . TRBV7-9 . CASSLENSQETQYF TGTGCCAGCAGCTTAGAGAACAGCCAAGAGACCCAGTACTTC
TRBJ1-3 . TRBV5-1 . CASSPTGSSGNTIYF TGCGCCAGCAGCCCCACAGGGTCTTCTGGAAACACCATATATTTT
TRBJ2-7 TRBD1 TRBV7-6 . CASSLGTDVSYEQYF TGTGCCAGCAGTCTCGGGACAGACGTATCCTACGAGCAGTACTTC
TRBJ2-3 . TRBV19 . CASKPGTSSTDTQYF TGTGCCAGTAAACCCGGGACCTCTTCCACAGATACGCAGTATTTT
TRBJ1-1 . TRBV7-6 once CASSPGPNTEAFF TGTGCCAGCAGCCCGGGACCGAACACTGAAGCTTTCTTT
TRBJ1-1 . TRBV11-3 . CASSLDNTEAFF TGTGCCAGCAGCTTAGATAACACTGAAGCTTTCTTT
TRBJ2-7 TRBD2 TRBV7-3 few CASSPGVGGGYEQYF TGTGCCAGCAGCCCCGGTGTTGGGGGGGGCTACGAGCAGTACTTC
TRBJ2-6 TRBD2 TRBV29-1 . CSVASGGPSGANVLTF TGCAGCGTAGCTAGCGGGGGGCCCTCTGGGGCCAACGTCCTGACTTTC
TRBJ2-2 TRBD1 TRBV18 . CASSAATGAGELFF TGTGCCAGCTCAGCGGCGACAGGGGCCGGGGAGCTGTTTTTT
TRBJ2-3 TRBD2 TRBV7-7 . CASSPLLVAGLPSTDTQYF TGTGCCAGCAGCCCCCTGTTGGTAGCGGGGCTTCCTAGCACAGATACGCAGTATTTT
TRBJ2-7 TRBD2 TRBV7-9 once CASSFGSGGTYEQYF TGTGCCAGCAGCTTCGGTAGCGGGGGAACATACGAGCAGTACTTC
TRBJ2-6 TRBD1 TRBV18 few CASSPGQGTGANVLTF TGTGCCAGCTCACCCGGACAGGGGACTGGGGCCAACGTCCTGACTTTC
TRBJ2-3 . TRBV9 once CASSARLSDTQYF TGTGCCAGCAGCGCCAGATTATCCGATACGCAGTATTTT
TRBJ2-7 TRBD2 TRBV5-4 . CASSDWTSGDQTYEQYF TGTGCCAGCAGCGACTGGACTAGCGGGGACCAGACCTACGAGCAGTACTTC
TRBJ2-5 TRBD1 TRBV6-6 few CATGTGVEETQYF TGTGCCACCGGGACAGGGGTTGAAGAGACCCAGTACTTC
TRBJ2-3 . TRBV7-9 . CASSLSDTQYF TGTGCCAGCAGCTTATCAGATACGCAGTATTTT
TRBJ1-5 TRBD1 TRBV10-3 . CAISESQTGEGYQPQHF TGTGCCATCAGTGAGTCTCAGACAGGGGAGGGATATCAGCCCCAGCATTTT
TRBJ2-1 TRBD1 TRBV6-1 few CASSGQGSPKQFF TGTGCCAGCAGCGGACAGGGGTCACCTAAGCAGTTCTTC
TRBJ2-2 . TRBV4-3 . CASSQNSGTSRGELFF TGCGCCAGCAGCCAAAACTCGGGGACCTCGCGGGGGGAGCTGTTTTTT
TRBJ2-5 . TRBV7-9 . CASSARWETQYF TGTGCCAGCAGCGCCCGGTGGGAGACCCAGTACTTC
TRBJ1-2 . TRBV6-6 . CASSTGNYGYTF TGTGCCAGCAGTACAGGGAACTATGGCTACACCTTC
TRBJ2-2 . TRBV9 once CASSVERMNTGELFF TGTGCCAGCAGCGTAGAGCGGATGAACACCGGGGAGCTGTTTTTT
TRBJ1-3 . TRBV5-1 . CASSNGLSGNTIYF TGCGCCAGCAGCAATGGGCTCTCTGGAAACACCATATATTTT
TRBJ1-3 . TRBV19 . CASSIDRTAGNTIYF TGTGCCAGTAGTATTGATCGGACAGCTGGAAACACCATATATTTT
TRBJ2-7 . TRBV21-1 . CASSKALYEGARIYEQYF TGTGCCAGCAGCAAAGCGCTTTATGAGGGGGCGCGAATCTACGAGCAGTACTTC
TRBJ1-2 TRBD1 TRBV6-1 . CASSEHRGLGGYTF TGTGCCAGCAGTGAACACAGGGGGCTTGGGGGCTACACCTTC
TRBJ2-3 TRBD2 TRBV9 . CASSAGLAGATDTQYF TGTGCCAGCAGCGCGGGACTAGCGGGGGCCACAGATACGCAGTATTTT
TRBJ1-1 . TRBV4-2 once CASSRGGEAFF TGTGCCAGCAGCCGGGGTGGGGAAGCTTTCTTT
TRBJ2-3 TRBD2 TRBV11-2 once CASSFSGGGTDTQYF TGTGCCAGCAGCTTTAGCGGGGGAGGCACAGATACGCAGTATTTT
TRBJ1-2 . TRBV5-4 . CASSHGPSSNYGYTF TGTGCCAGCAGCCACGGTCCTTCCTCTAACTATGGCTACACCTTC
TRBJ2-4 TRBD1 TRBV27 . CASSLEYGRGAKNIQYF TGTGCCAGCAGTTTAGAGTATGGCAGGGGGGCCAAAAACATTCAGTACTTC
TRBJ1-4 . TRBV5-5 . CASSLVGVGEKLFF TGTGCCAGCAGCTTGGTGGGGGTTGGTGAAAAACTGTTTTTT
TRBJ1-2 . TRBV6-5 once CASSYSRGRYGYTF TGTGCCAGCAGTTACTCTCGGGGGCGGTATGGCTACACCTTC
TRBJ1-6 . TRBV6-6 . CASSSTGQEPLHF TGTGCCAGCAGTTCAACCGGACAAGAACCCCTCCACTTT
TRBJ2-2 . TRBV15 . CATSPTPEGQWELFF TGTGCCACCAGCCCCACCCCCGAGGGCCAGTGGGAGCTGTTTTTT
TRBJ1-5 . TRBV4-3 once CASSPKPRDDNQPQHF TGCGCCAGCAGCCCGAAGCCCCGGGACGACAATCAGCCCCAGCATTTT
TRBJ2-7 . TRBV5-6 . CASSLEGGSISYEQYF TGTGCCAGCAGCTTGGAGGGAGGATCCATCTCCTACGAGCAGTACTTC
TRBJ1-3 . TRBV10-3 . CAISEWGLPGNTIYF TGTGCCATCAGTGAGTGGGGGCTACCAGGAAACACCATATATTTT
TRBJ1-3 . TRBV2 few CASSRDRGNTIYF TGTGCCAGCAGTAGGGACCGTGGAAACACCATATATTTT